This passage covers 17 T cell receptor beta chains from one sample sequenced in a study of Ad26.COV2.S vaccination and SARS-CoV-2 variants. Treatment here: roughly 19 received Ad26.COV2.S at low or high dose, single or two shots; about 5 received placebo; per-sample allocation not given. On day 63 after the first injection, vaccine and placebo recipients gave samples. Profiled with immunoSEQ multiplex PCR; TCRdb holds only in-frame clones, not every one. The table shows over 450,000 clones, with roughly nine tenths occurring only once. Sequencing was performed on peripheral blood, taken in a trial of Ad26.COV2.S vaccine versus placebo. These receptors all come from a person between 18 and 65 years old who received the Ad26.COV2.S COVID-19 vaccine or a placebo.

The chain couples TRBV6-5 to TRBJ1-1, with 7 positions matching TRBD1. The V segment lost 6 bases and the J segment 2 bases; nucleotides outside the gene matches: 9. CDR3 length: 15 residues. Germline V CDR1 and CDR2: MNHEY, SVGAGI. The chain's CDR3 is CASRSMTGPNTEAFF. CDR3 bases: TGTGCCAGCAGATCGATGACAGGGCCTAACACTGAAGCTTTCTTT.

This chain connects TRBV7-2 to TRBJ2-2, with a weak D call TRBD2 (6 bases). CDR1 is SGHTA, CDR2 FQGNSA, per germline. The CDR3 covers 16 residues. V dropped 5 bases and J dropped 5 bases, with 18 bases sitting between them. The DNA of the CDR3 is TGTGCCAGCAGCCCCCGCTTAGCGGAAACTACCGGGGAGCTGTTTTTT. It is translated as CASSPRLAETTGELFF.

The V call is TRBV6-2 or TRBV6-3, the J call TRBJ2-2; TRBD2 matches 14 bases. V was clipped by 5 bases and J by 3 bases; unmatched bases: 5. Germline CDR1 is MNHEY and CDR2 is SVGEGT. The CDR3 loop spans 17 amino acids. The CDR3 DNA is TGTGCCAGCAGTACCCGACTAGCGGGAGGGGACACCGGGGAGCTGTTTTTT. Amino acid sequence: CASSTRLAGGDTGELFF.

The chain recombines TRBV5-5 with TRBJ1-2, with TRBD1 matching 8 bases. Germline-derived CDR1 and CDR2 are SGHKS and YYEKEE (reference sequence). CDR3 length: 16 amino acids. The junction had 8 bases not matched to a gene; V was cut back by 2 bases and J by 2 bases. CDR3 bases: TGTGCCAGCAGCTTTCACCTGGACAGGGAAAACTATGGCTACACCTTC. Translated: CASSFHLDRENYGYTF.

The chain joins TRBV5-1 to TRBJ2-1; D may be TRBD2 (5 bases). Germline V lookup: CDR1 SGHRS, CDR2 YFSETQ. Trimming left V 0 bases short and J 4 bases short, with 8 bases between. The CDR3 runs to 14 residues. For the CDR3, the DNA is TGCGCCAGCAGCTTGGAGGACTCGTACAATGAGCAGTTCTTC. Amino acid sequence: CASSLEDSYNEQFF. The full variable domain, completed using reference TRBV5-1 and TRBJ2-1, is KAGVTQTPRYLIKTRGQQVTLSCSPISGHRSVSWYQQTPGQGLQFLFEYFSETQRNKGNFPGRFSGRQFSNSRSEMNVSTLELGDSALYLCASSLEDSYNEQFFGPGTRLTVL.

This sequence joins TRBV3-1 (or the pseudogene TRBV3-2) and TRBJ1-2; D is uncertain. The V end lost 4 bases, the J end lost 7 bases, and 10 bases lay between the germline ends. The length of the CDR3 is 12 residues. The germline gives CDR1 LGHDT, CDR2 YNNKEL (reference sequence). This chain's CDR3 is CASSLKGRGYTF. CDR3 in DNA: TGTGCCAGCAGCCTGAAAGGCCGTGGCTACACCTTC.

J is TRBJ2-7 and V is TRBV5-1; D possibly corresponds to TRBD2 (6 bases). Germline CDR1 reads SGHRS; CDR2 reads YFSETQ. V lost 4 bases and J lost 1, with 9 bases in between. The CDR3 length is 13 residues. CDR3 loop: CASSDGGSYEQYF. The CDR3 DNA follows: TGCGCCAGCAGCGACGGAGGGTCCTACGAGCAGTACTTC.

The chain carries TRBV28 and TRBJ1-1, with unresolved D. V was pared by 5 bases and J by 5 bases, with 12 bases between. Germline lookup yields CDR1 MDHEN and CDR2 SYDVKM. This CDR3 comprises 13 residues. CDR3 DNA: TGTGCCAGCAGTCTAACATATACGACTGAAGCTTTCTTT. This translates into CASSLTYTTEAFF.

The gene calls are TRBV7-2 and TRBJ1-5, with D unresolved. The germline gives CDR1 SGHTA, CDR2 FQGNSA. Trimming shortened V by 7 bases and J by 0 bases, and 13 bases separated the two germline ends. This CDR3 is built from 15 residues. The DNA for the CDR3 is TGTGCCAGCAACCCACCTACAGATAGCAATCAGCCCCAGCATTTT. Its translation is CASNPPTDSNQPQHF. Using reference TRBV7-2 and TRBJ1-5 for the parts outside the CDR3, the full variable domain is GAGVSQSPSNKVTEKGKDVELRCDPISGHTALYWYRQSLGQGLEFLIYFQGNSAPDKSGLPSDRFSAERTGGSVSTLTIQRTQQEDSAVYLCASNPPTDSNQPQHFGDGTRLSIL.

This sequence joins TRBV6-2 or TRBV6-3 and TRBJ1-6; D is ambiguous. Germline CDR1 and CDR2: MNHEY and SVGEGT. This CDR3 is built from 13 residues. V lost 4 bases and J lost 7, with 8 bases in between. As DNA, the CDR3 is TGTGCCAGCAGTTCCGTCGTGAATTCACCCCTCCACTTT. Translation gives CASSSVVNSPLHF.

The J gene is TRBJ1-2, the V gene TRBV5-5; no definite D call. V lost 4 bases and J 6 bases, leaving 7 bases between the germline ends. Germline V gene data show CDR1 as SGHKS and CDR2 as YYEKEE (reference sequence). This CDR3 is built from 11 residues. This CDR3 reads CASSNRNGYTF. CDR3 bases: TGTGCCAGCAGCAACCGAAATGGCTACACCTTC.

The genes are TRBV19 and TRBJ2-2; 10 bases line up with TRBD2. CDR1 is LNHDA, CDR2 SQIVND, per germline (reference sequence). V dropped 3 bases and J dropped 3; count of bases not matched to a gene: 4. This CDR3 is 16 amino acids long. The CDR3 bases are TGTGCCAGTAGTATCCTAGCGGGGGTGGACACCGGGGAGCTGTTTTTT. Amino acids: CASSILAGVDTGELFF.

The chain uses TRBV6-5 and TRBJ1-2; tentatively, D is TRBD1 (5 bases). The CDR3 spans 14 residues. The V and J ends lost 1 base and 4 bases respectively, with 10 bases between them. Germline loops: CDR1 MNHEY, CDR2 SVGAGI. In DNA, the CDR3 is TGTGCCAGCAGTTACTTCGGGGGTGGCTATGGCTACACCTTC. Translated, it gives CASSYFGGGYGYTF.

CDR3 sequence: CASSVWKGVGTQYF. CDR3 coding DNA: TGTGCCAGCAGCGTATGGAAGGGAGTTGGTACGCAGTATTTT. The chain combines TRBV9 with TRBJ2-3, with a tentative D call TRBD2 (5 bases). V was clipped by 1 base and J by 8 bases, with 14 bases between them. Germline loops: CDR1 SGDLS, CDR2 YYNGEE. The CDR3 length is 14 residues.

J is TRBJ2-1 and V is TRBV18; 9 nucleotides line up with TRBD1. The CDR3 contains 19 residues. V lost 5 bases to trimming and J lost 0 bases; unmatched junction nucleotides: 14. In germline, CDR1 is KGHSH, CDR2 LQKENI. CDR3 sequence: CASSTTGQGPTGSYNEQFF. CDR3 coding DNA: TGTGCCAGCTCAACGACGGGACAGGGACCAACGGGCTCCTACAATGAGCAGTTCTTC.

CDR3 residues: CATSEADQINQPQHF. CDR3 in DNA: TGTGCCACCAGTGAGGCGGACCAGATTAATCAGCCCCAGCATTTT. The chain couples TRBV24-1 to TRBJ1-5; D ambiguous. The CDR3 runs to 15 residues. Germline V gives CDR1 KGHDR, CDR2 SFDVKD. The V and J ends lost 4 bases and 4 bases respectively, with 13 bases between them.

The CDR3 reads CASSGGQKSMNTEAFF. The CDR3 bases are TGTGCCAGCAGCGGGGGACAGAAATCCATGAACACTGAAGCTTTCTTT. The chain has TRBV6-2 or TRBV6-3 and TRBJ1-1, with 7 bases identical to TRBD1. Trimming took 6 bases from V and 0 from J; bases not matched to a gene: 10. The CDR3 sequence is 16 residues long. Germline CDR1 is MNHEY and CDR2 is SVGEGT.